Given below is one T cell receptor (beta chain) in context. Recruits, aged roughly 18 to 100 years, lived in 20 to 30 US areas. Participant-given clinical history determined each cohort assignment. Cohort 3 donors counted as recovered after two negative PCRs, clearance, or resolved symptoms. These data belong to a study of blood T cell repertoires in COVID-19. Across the study: Samples taken during acute and convalescent COVID-19 were collected in the United States, Italy and Spain.

Measured with immunoSEQ multiplex PCR; TCRdb has only the in-frame clones, and not every one. This table has approximately 350,000 clones, 83% appearing once. The CDR3 is made up of 16 amino acids. Trimming removed 6 bases at V and 3 bases at J, with 19 bases between. Germline values: CDR1 SGHTA, CDR2 FQGNSA. This chain connects TRBV7-2 to TRBJ2-3; D perhaps matches TRBD1 (6 bases). This receptor was taken from a woman aged 45-65 years who had recovered from COVID-19. The sequenced material came from PBMCs or T cells enriched from blood (not recorded which). CDR3 loop: CASSSRLAQGTDTQYF. CDR3 DNA: TGTGCCAGCAGTTCCCGTTTAGCCCAGGGGACAGATACGCAGTATTTT.